This TCR beta chain was identified in a study of CD8 T cells in Susac syndrome. The authors sequenced TCR beta from blood CD8+ and CD4+ T cells. Negative isolation yielded the CD8+ and CD4+ T cells, while FACS enriched the TEMRA cells. The RNA input was about 0.5 to 1 ug, and it was reverse transcribed with random hexamers. The CDR3 of TCR beta was amplified by immunoSEQ multiplex PCR across 54 Vbeta and 13 Jbeta. TCRdb passed the immunoSEQ multiplex PCR reads through MiXCR, listing each CDR3 protein once. The sample consists of some 150,000 distinct CDR3 sequences, about 95% of them appearing once. There are 15 residues in the CDR3. Germline CDR1 SGHRS, CDR2 YFSETQ. V gave up 2 bases and J gave up 1 base, with 12 bases separating them.

The V call is TRBV5-1, the J call TRBJ1-1; no firm D call. The sequenced sample consisted of CD8+ T cells from PBMCs. The TCR comes from a human donor with multiple sclerosis. The CDR3 nucleotides are TGCGCCAGCAGCTTACAGCTTTCAGGGAACACTGAAGCTTTCTTT. It encodes CASSLQLSGNTEAFF.